Listed below are T cell receptor beta chains from one sample, sequenced in a study of cytomegalovirus exposure and HLA in healthy donors. Measured with immunoSEQ multiplex PCR; TCRdb has only the in-frame clones, and not every one. The table includes about 140,000 clones, over 80% detected once. The sequenced material came from PBMCs. The receptors stem from a man aged 18 to 35 in good health and CMV-seropositive. Both conserved end residues are part of each CDR3. A D gene is named only where the DNA matches it firmly. Only some rows state a clone size, as once, few, many or a class for expanded clones.

TRBJ2-1	TRBD2	15	.	TRBV11-3	TGTGCCAGCAGCTTAGAACTAGCGGACTACAATGAGCAGTTCTTC	CASSLELADYNEQFF
TRBJ1-2	TRBD1	13	.	TRBV5-1	TGCGCCAGCAGTCCGGACAGGGGTGGCGGCTACACCTTC	CASSPDRGGGYTF
TRBJ2-3	TRBD2	15	.	TRBV9	TGTGCCAGCAGCGGACTAGCAGGGTTTGGAGATACGCAGTATTTT	CASSGLAGFGDTQYF
TRBJ2-7	TRBD1	16	.	TRBV4-1	TGCGCCAGCAGCCAAGATCAGATACAGGGGTTATACGAGCAGTACTTC	CASSQDQIQGLYEQYF
TRBJ2-7	.	11	.	TRBV20-1	TGCAGTGCTAGCCTCCCACGGGAGCAGTACTTC	CSASLPREQYF
TRBJ2-1	TRBD2	13	.	TRBV6-5	TGTGTCGACTGGCGGGAGCCCCGGAATGAGCAGTTCTTC	CVDWREPRNEQFF
TRBJ1-5	.	15	.	TRBV5-6	TGTGCCAGCAGCTTGGGCAGGGGCAGCAATCAGCCCCAGCATTTT	CASSLGRGSNQPQHF
TRBJ1-5	.	17	.	TRBV4-1	TGCGCCAGCAGCCAAGCCACCTTAAAAACGGGTAGACAGCCCCAGCATTTT	CASSQATLKTGRQPQHF
TRBJ1-1	TRBD1	16	many	TRBV5-4	TGTGCCAGCAGCTTGGACACAGGGGGAGGGGGGACTGAAGCTTTCTTT	CASSLDTGGGGTEAFF
TRBJ2-7	TRBD1	13	.	TRBV5-6	TGTGCCAGCAGCGTGGGGACAGCGAGCGAGCAGTACTTC	CASSVGTASEQYF
TRBJ1-1	TRBD1	14	.	TRBV5-4	TGTGCCAGCAGCTTGTGGACAGGGGGTACTGAAGCTTTCTTT	CASSLWTGGTEAFF
TRBJ1-1	TRBD1	21	once	TRBV6-1	TGTGCCAGCAGTGAATTAAGTGGTGGGACAGGGTTTAGTTGGTCTAACACTGAAGCTTTCTTT	CASSELSGGTGFSWSNTEAFF
TRBJ2-1	TRBD2	15	.	TRBV2	TGTGCCAGCAGTGCGGGAGGGATTTCGGACAATGAGCAGTTCTTC	CASSAGGISDNEQFF
TRBJ2-7	TRBD2	16	.	TRBV11-2	TGTGCCAGCAGCTCTTGGACTAGCGGGGGGACCTACGAGCAGTACTTC	CASSSWTSGGTYEQYF
TRBJ2-1	.	15	.	TRBV9	TGTGCCAGCAGCGCGAGCGGTAGCTCCTACAATGAGCAGTTCTTC	CASSASGSSYNEQFF
TRBJ2-7	.	11	.	TRBV20-1	TGCAGTGCTAGAAGTGGCCAACAGCAGTACTTC	CSARSGQQQYF
TRBJ1-1	.	14	.	TRBV9	TGTGCCAGCAGCCTTAGAGAGGGGGGGACTGAAGCTTTCTTT	CASSLREGGTEAFF
TRBJ1-1	.	13	.	TRBV5-1	TGCGCCAGCAGCTTCGACACAGGCACTGAAGCTTTCTTT	CASSFDTGTEAFF
TRBJ2-2	.	14	.	TRBV5-1	TGCGCCAGCAGCTCCCCAGGGAACACCGGGGAGCTGTTTTTT	CASSSPGNTGELFF
TRBJ2-7	TRBD1	12	.	TRBV27	TGTGCCAGCCGACAGGGAACCTACGAGCAGTACTTC	CASRQGTYEQYF
TRBJ2-5	.	12	.	TRBV13	TGTGCCAGCAGCCTACAGGGCGAGACCCAGTACTTC	CASSLQGETQYF
TRBJ2-2	.	16	.	TRBV5-1	TGCGCCAGCAGCGTATCGACAGCTTCGAACACCGGGGAGCTGTTTTTT	CASSVSTASNTGELFF
TRBJ1-4	.	12	once	TRBV28	TGTGCCAGCAGTTCAGTGGTAGAAAAACTGTTTTTT	CASSSVVEKLFF
TRBJ2-3	.	14	few	TRBV29-1	TGCAGCGTTTCCAGGGTTGTTGTGTCAGATACGCAGTATTTT	CSVSRVVVSDTQYF
TRBJ1-2	TRBD1	14	once	TRBV18	TGTGCCAGCTCACCACCGGGGGACAGGGATGGCTACACCTTC	CASSPPGDRDGYTF
TRBJ1-2	.	11	.	TRBV7-9	TGTGCCAGCAGCTTACAGGGGAAAAATACCTTC	CASSLQGKNTF
TRBJ1-1	.	15	.	TRBV28	TGTGCCAGCAGTTTGTCCGCGTGGGGGGGTGGTGAAGCTTTCTTT	CASSLSAWGGGEAFF
TRBJ1-2	TRBD1	13	.	TRBV11-2	TGTGCCAGCAGCCAGGACAGGGGGCGTGGCTACACCTTC	CASSQDRGRGYTF
TRBJ2-1	.	16	.	TRBV14	TGTGCCAGCAGCCACAAATCCGGGGGCTCCTACAATGAGCAGTTCTTC	CASSHKSGGSYNEQFF
TRBJ2-3	TRBD1	14	.	TRBV5-1	TGCGCCAGCAGCTCGGGACAGGGGGCAGATACGCAGTATTTT	CASSSGQGADTQYF
TRBJ1-5	TRBD1	17	.	TRBV5-4	TGTGCCAGCAGCTGGACCGGAGGGGGCGACTTTAATCAGCCCCAGCATTTT	CASSWTGGGDFNQPQHF
TRBJ1-3	.	14	.	TRBV6-5	TGTGCCAGCAGTTACGACTTCTCTGGAAACACCATATATTTT	CASSYDFSGNTIYF
TRBJ1-4	TRBD1	17	.	TRBV2	TGTGCCAGCAGAGTCCTAGACAGGGTTGAGAGTGATGAAAAACTGTTTTTT	CASRVLDRVESDEKLFF
TRBJ1-3	.	14	.	TRBV10-3	TGTGCCATCATCACCCGGAGGTTGGGAAACACCATATATTTT	CAIITRRLGNTIYF
TRBJ2-7	.	14	.	TRBV28	TGTGCCAGCAGCCATGACATTATGTCCTACGAGCAGTACTTC	CASSHDIMSYEQYF
TRBJ1-2	TRBD1	15	.	TRBV28	TGTGCCACGTCCGGACAGGGGATTCCGAACTATGGCTACACCTTC	CATSGQGIPNYGYTF
TRBJ1-1	.	15	.	TRBV6-6	TGTGCCAGCAGTTTATACAGTTCCATGAACACTGAAGCTTTCTTT	CASSLYSSMNTEAFF
TRBJ2-7	.	12	.	TRBV9	TGTGCCAGCAGCCCAAGAGGGATAGAGCAGTACTTC	CASSPRGIEQYF
TRBJ2-7	TRBD2	15	.	TRBV9	TGTGCCAGCAGCCCCTCTTGGGGGGGGGCCTACGAGCAGTACTTC	CASSPSWGGAYEQYF
TRBJ2-1	TRBD2	17	once	TRBV4-1	TGCGCCAGCAGCCAAGATCTGGCTAGCGGGAAGTACAATGAGCAGTTCTTC	CASSQDLASGKYNEQFF
TRBJ2-1	.	13	.	TRBV28	TGTGCCAGCAGTTTAACAGGGATACGCGAGCAGTTCTTC	CASSLTGIREQFF
TRBJ2-5	.	17	few	TRBV30	TGTGCCTGGAGTGTAAACTTCGGACCCCCGGGGAGGGAGACCCAGTACTTC	CAWSVNFGPPGRETQYF
TRBJ2-1	.	15	.	TRBV28	TGTGCCAGCAGCCCACCGGGCGGGACGGGGAATGAGCAGTTCTTC	CASSPPGGTGNEQFF
TRBJ1-1	.	16	.	TRBV4-1	TGCGCCAGCAGCCAAGAAGGGTGGAGGGAGGGCACTGAAGCTTTCTTT	CASSQEGWREGTEAFF
TRBJ2-7	TRBD1	15	.	TRBV6-5	TGTGCCAGCAGTTTCGGACAGGGAGGCTCCTACGAGCAGTACTTC	CASSFGQGGSYEQYF
TRBJ1-1	TRBD1	16	once	TRBV5-1	TGCGCCAGCAGCTTGGATGGGGACAGGCTTTTCACTGAAGCTTTCTTT	CASSLDGDRLFTEAFF
TRBJ2-2	TRBD1	14	.	TRBV19	TGTGCCGGTCGAACGCAGGGGGACACCGGGGAGCTGTTTTTT	CAGRTQGDTGELFF
TRBJ2-6	.	16	.	TRBV5-1	TGCGCCAGCTCCCAATCGGGGTCCTCTGGGGCCAACGTCCTGACTTTC	CASSQSGSSGANVLTF
TRBJ1-2	TRBD1	17	.	TRBV19	TGTGCCAGTAATCCAAGGGGGCCAGTAAAATCGAACTATGGCTACACCTTC	CASNPRGPVKSNYGYTF
TRBJ2-1	.	13	.	TRBV10-2	TGCGCCAGCAGTGAGTCGAGGTACAATGAGCAGTTCTTC	CASSESRYNEQFF
TRBJ1-5	.	12	.	TRBV7-2	TGTGCCAGCAGCTCTTACAATCAGCCCCAGCATTTT	CASSSYNQPQHF
TRBJ2-1	TRBD2	15	.	TRBV6-1	TGTGCCAGCAGTCCTCGGACTAGAACCTCCGATGAGCAGTTCTTC	CASSPRTRTSDEQFF
TRBJ1-1	.	14	.	TRBV6-5	TGTGCCAGCAGTTACCGGCAAGTTGGGAGTGAAGCTTTCTTT	CASSYRQVGSEAFF
TRBJ1-1	TRBD1	16	.	TRBV5-6	TGTGCCAGCAGCCCGGACAGGGGTTTAGAGGACACTGAAGCTTTCTTT	CASSPDRGLEDTEAFF
TRBJ2-5	.	14	once	TRBV18	TGTGCCAGCTCACCAGCGAGTGTCCGGGAGACCCAGTACTTC	CASSPASVRETQYF
TRBJ2-3	.	16	.	TRBV2	TGTGCCAGCAGTGCTGAAAGGGCTAGCCGCACAGATACGCAGTATTTT	CASSAERASRTDTQYF
TRBJ2-7	TRBD2	13	.	TRBV27	TGTGCCAGCAGTGTGGGACTACTCTACGAGCAGTACTTC	CASSVGLLYEQYF
TRBJ2-2	TRBD1	15	.	TRBV6-1	TGTGCCAGCAGAGGACAGGGGCGAAACACCGGGGAGCTGTTTTTT	CASRGQGRNTGELFF
TRBJ2-3	.	13	.	TRBV7-8	TGTGCCAGCAGCCGCGGGGAGGTAGATACGCAGTATTTT	CASSRGEVDTQYF